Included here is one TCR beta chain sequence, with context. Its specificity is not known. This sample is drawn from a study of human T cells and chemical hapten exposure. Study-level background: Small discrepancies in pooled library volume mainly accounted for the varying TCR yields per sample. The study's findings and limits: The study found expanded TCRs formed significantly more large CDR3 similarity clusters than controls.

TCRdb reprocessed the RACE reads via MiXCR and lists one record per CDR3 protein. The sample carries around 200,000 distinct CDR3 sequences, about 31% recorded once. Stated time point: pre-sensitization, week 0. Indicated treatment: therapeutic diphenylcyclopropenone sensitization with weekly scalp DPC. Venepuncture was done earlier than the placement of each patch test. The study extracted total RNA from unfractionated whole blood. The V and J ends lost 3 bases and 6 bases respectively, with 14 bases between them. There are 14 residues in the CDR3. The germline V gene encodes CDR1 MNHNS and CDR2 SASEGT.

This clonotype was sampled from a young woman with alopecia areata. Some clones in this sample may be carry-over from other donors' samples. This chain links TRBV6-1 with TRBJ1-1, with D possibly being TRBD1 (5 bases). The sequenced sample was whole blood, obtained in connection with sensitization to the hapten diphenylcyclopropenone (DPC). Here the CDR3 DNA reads TGTGCCAGCAGTGACTCTACAGGAGGGTCTGAAGCTTTCTTT. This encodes CASSDSTGGSEAFF.